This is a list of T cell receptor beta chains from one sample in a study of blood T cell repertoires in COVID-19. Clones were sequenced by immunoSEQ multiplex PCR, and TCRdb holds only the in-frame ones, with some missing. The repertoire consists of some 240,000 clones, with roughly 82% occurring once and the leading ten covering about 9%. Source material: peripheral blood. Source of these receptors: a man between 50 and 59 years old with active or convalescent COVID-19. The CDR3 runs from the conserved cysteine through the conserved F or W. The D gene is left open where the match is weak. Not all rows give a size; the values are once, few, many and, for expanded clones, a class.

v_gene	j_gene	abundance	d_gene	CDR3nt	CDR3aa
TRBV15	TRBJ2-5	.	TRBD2	TGTGCCACCAGCACGATCGGGGGGGAGACCCAGTACTTC	CATSTIGGETQYF
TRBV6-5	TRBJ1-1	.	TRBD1	TGTGCCAGCAGTTACACCGGGACAGGGACGAGGACTGAAGCTTTCTTT	CASSYTGTGTRTEAFF
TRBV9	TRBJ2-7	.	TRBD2	TGTGCCAGCAGCCCTCAGGGAGGGCCCTACGAGCAGTACTTC	CASSPQGGPYEQYF
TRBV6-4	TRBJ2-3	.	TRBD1	TGTGCCAGCACTCAGCACAGGGGTAGGAACACAGATACGCAGTATTTT	CASTQHRGRNTDTQYF
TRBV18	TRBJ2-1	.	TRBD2	TGTGCCAGCTCACCTTGGGGACTAGGTTACAATGAGCAGTTCTTC	CASSPWGLGYNEQFF
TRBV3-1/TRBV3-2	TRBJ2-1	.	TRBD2	TGTGCCAGCAGCCAAAGCGGGGGGGTATTATACAATGAGCAGTTCTTC	CASSQSGGVLYNEQFF
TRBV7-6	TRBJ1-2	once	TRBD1	TGTGCCAGCAGCACGAGGACAGGGCCGGGTTTTGGCTACACCTTC	CASSTRTGPGFGYTF
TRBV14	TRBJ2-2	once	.	TGTGCCAGCAGCCAAGATCCTGAGGGCTCCCGATACACCGGGGAGCTGTTTTTT	CASSQDPEGSRYTGELFF
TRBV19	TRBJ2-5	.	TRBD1	TGTGCCAGTAGTGTACAGGGGGCTGGGGAGACCCAGTACTTC	CASSVQGAGETQYF
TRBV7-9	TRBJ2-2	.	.	TGTGCCAGCAGCCCCAAAGGACAGAAATTCACCGGGGAGCTGTTTTTT	CASSPKGQKFTGELFF
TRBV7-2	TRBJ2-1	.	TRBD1	TGTGCCAGCAGCAGTAACAGGGGTCCGAACAATGAGCAGTTCTTC	CASSSNRGPNNEQFF
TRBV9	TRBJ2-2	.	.	TGTGCCAGCAGCCCAATACTGACCGGGGAGCTGTTTTTT	CASSPILTGELFF
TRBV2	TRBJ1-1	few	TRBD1	TGTGCCAGCACTTCAGACGGACAGGGGCTTGAAGCTTTCTTT	CASTSDGQGLEAFF
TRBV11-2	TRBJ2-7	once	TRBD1	TGTGCCAGCAGCTCTGGACAGGGCAGATACGAGCAGTACTTC	CASSSGQGRYEQYF
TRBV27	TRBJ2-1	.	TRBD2	TGTGCCAGCAAGGCTAGCGGGATCTACAATGAGCAGTTCTTC	CASKASGIYNEQFF
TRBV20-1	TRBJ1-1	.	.	TGCAGTGGGGGGGTGGACACTGAAGCTTTCTTT	CSGGVDTEAFF
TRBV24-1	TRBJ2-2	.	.	TGTGCCACCAGTGAGCCCGACAGTCGGGGGTGGGCCGGGGAGCTGTTTTTT	CATSEPDSRGWAGELFF
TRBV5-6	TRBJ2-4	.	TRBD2	TGTGCCAGCAGCTCCCCGAAGAGCGGGAGGGACATTCAGTACTTC	CASSSPKSGRDIQYF
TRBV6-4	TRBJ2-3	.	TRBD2	TGTGCCAGCAGTGACTCGTTTCACGCTAGCGGGAGAAGCACAGATACGCAGTATTTT	CASSDSFHASGRSTDTQYF
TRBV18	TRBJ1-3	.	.	TGTGCCAGCTCACCAAGGGAGTCGCCGGACACCATATATTTT	CASSPRESPDTIYF
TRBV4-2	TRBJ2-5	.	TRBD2	TGTGCCAGCAGCCCTTCAGGAGTAGCGGGGTACCAGGCCCAGTACTTC	CASSPSGVAGYQAQYF
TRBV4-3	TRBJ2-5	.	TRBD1	TGCGCCAGCAGCCAAAGGCAGCGTTCAGGGGGCTCGGAGGTGGAAGAGACCCAGTACTTC	CASSQRQRSGGSEVEETQYF
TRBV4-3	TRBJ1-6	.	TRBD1	TGCGCCAGCAGCCAAGAGGGGGCAGGGGGACTTAATTCACCCCTCCACTTT	CASSQEGAGGLNSPLHF
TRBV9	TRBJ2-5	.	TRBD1	TGTGCCAGCAGCGTAGGGGGACAGGGGGTCATGTACCAAGAGACCCAGTACTTC	CASSVGGQGVMYQETQYF
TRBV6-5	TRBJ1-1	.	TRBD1	TGTGCCAGCAGTTGGAGGACAGGGAACACTGAAGCTTTCTTT	CASSWRTGNTEAFF
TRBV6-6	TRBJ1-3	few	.	TGTGCCAGCAGTTCCCAGGGTTCTGGAAACACCATATATTTT	CASSSQGSGNTIYF
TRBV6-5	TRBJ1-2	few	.	TGTGCCAGCAGTTCCACAGTCGGCTATGGCTACACCTTC	CASSSTVGYGYTF
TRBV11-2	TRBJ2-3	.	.	TGTGCCAGCAGCACAGGGACCGTTCCTAGCACAGATACGCAGTATTTT	CASSTGTVPSTDTQYF
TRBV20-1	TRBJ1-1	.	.	TGCAGGGCCGAAAAGACTGAAGCTTTCTTT	CRAEKTEAFF
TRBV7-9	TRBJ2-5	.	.	TGTGCCAGCAGCTTATGGAGTGACCTGACAGAGACCCAGTACTTC	CASSLWSDLTETQYF
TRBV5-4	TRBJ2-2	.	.	TGTGCCAGCAGTCTGCCACAGGGAAACACCGGGGAGCTGTTTTTT	CASSLPQGNTGELFF
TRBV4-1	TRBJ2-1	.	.	TGCGCCAGCAGCCAGGGGGGGGCCCCCTACAATGAGCAGTTCTTC	CASSQGGAPYNEQFF
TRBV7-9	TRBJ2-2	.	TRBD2	TGTGCCAGCAGTCCTAGCGGGGGGACCGGGGAGCTGTTTTTT	CASSPSGGTGELFF
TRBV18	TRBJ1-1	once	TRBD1	TGTGCCAGCTCAAACCGGGACAGGGGACCATACACTGAAGCTTTCTTT	CASSNRDRGPYTEAFF
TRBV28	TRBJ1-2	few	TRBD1	TGTGCCAGCAGTCCGCCGACAGGGAGTGTCTATGGCTACACCTTC	CASSPPTGSVYGYTF
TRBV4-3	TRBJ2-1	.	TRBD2	TGCGCCAGCAGCCAAGATCTGGGCGGGAGGGCCTGGAATGAGCAGTTCTTC	CASSQDLGGRAWNEQFF
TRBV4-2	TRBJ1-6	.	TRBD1	TGTGCCAGCAGCCAAGATAGGGACAGGGCGGATTCACCCCTCCACTTT	CASSQDRDRADSPLHF
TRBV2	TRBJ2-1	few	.	TGTGCCAGCAGTGTCTCAGATGGCAATGAGCAGTTCTTC	CASSVSDGNEQFF
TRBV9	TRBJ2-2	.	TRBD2	TGTGCCAGCAGCGTCGGGACTGGACTAGTAACCGGGGAGCTGTTTTTT	CASSVGTGLVTGELFF
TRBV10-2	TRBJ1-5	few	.	TGCGCCAGCAGTGAGAGACCGGAGCGGCCCCAGCATTTT	CASSERPERPQHF
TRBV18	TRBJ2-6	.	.	TGTGCCAGCTCACAACAGGGAGATGGGGCCAACGTCCTGACTTTC	CASSQQGDGANVLTF